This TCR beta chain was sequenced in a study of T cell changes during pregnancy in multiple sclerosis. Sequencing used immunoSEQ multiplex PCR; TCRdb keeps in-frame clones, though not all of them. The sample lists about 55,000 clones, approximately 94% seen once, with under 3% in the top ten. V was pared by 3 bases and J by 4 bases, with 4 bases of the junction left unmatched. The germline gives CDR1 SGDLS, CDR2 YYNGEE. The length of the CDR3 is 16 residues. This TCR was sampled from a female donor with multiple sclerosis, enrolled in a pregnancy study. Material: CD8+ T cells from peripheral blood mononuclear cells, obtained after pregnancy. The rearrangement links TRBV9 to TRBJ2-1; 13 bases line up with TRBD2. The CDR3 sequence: CASSAGTSGIYNEQFF. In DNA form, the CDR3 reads TGTGCCAGCAGCGCTGGGACTAGCGGGATTTACAATGAGCAGTTCTTC.